These 23 T cell receptor beta chains originate from one sample sequenced in a study of T cells in Graves' hyperthyroidism and ophthalmopathy. Template material for amplifying TCR beta CDR3 regions consisted of RNA transcripts. Using the HTBI primer set, a first-round RT-PCR was run on the TCR CDR3. Each CDR3 protein is one row after TCRdb ran MiXCR on the multiplex PCR reads. This table has hundreds of thousands of distinct CDR3 sequences, about 16% appearing once. Specimen: blood. Receptor source: a woman aged 35 to 49 with Graves' ophthalmopathy.

This sequence joins TRBV10-3 and TRBJ1-2, with 7 bases matching TRBD1. CDR3 length equals 13 residues. Trimming at V came to 4 bases and at J to 8 bases, leaving 7 bases not matched to a gene. The V gene's germline CDR1 is ENHRY and CDR2 SYGVKD. The CDR3 DNA follows: TGTGCCATCAGTGTTGAGGGGGCGTACGGCTACACCTTC. It translates to CAISVEGAYGYTF.

This clonotype was seen ten or more times. The rearrangement links TRBV18 to TRBJ1-1; no clear D gene. This CDR3 is 13 amino acids long. Germline CDR1 KGHSH, CDR2 LQKENI. V was shortened by 6 bases and J by 4 bases, with 12 bases between the two germline ends. The CDR3 DNA is TGTGCCAGCTCCACGGATGGAAGCACTGAAGCTTTCTTT. Protein sequence: CASSTDGSTEAFF.

This clonotype was detected a few times. J is TRBJ1-3 and V is TRBV9; D not certain. This CDR3 region has 13 residues. V was clipped by 0 bases and J by 3 bases, with 4 bases between them. CDR1 is SGDLS and CDR2 is YYNGEE in the germline V gene. The DNA for the CDR3 is TGTGCCAGCAGCGTAGAGTTTGGAAACACCATATATTTT. Protein sequence: CASSVEFGNTIYF.

This clonotype was detected ten times or more. The J gene is TRBJ2-1, the V gene TRBV20-1; 9 positions match TRBD1. Unmatched junction bases numbered 15, after V lost 6 bases and J lost 9 bases. The V gene's germline CDR1 is DFQATT and CDR2 SNEGSKA (reference sequence). This CDR3 is built from 15 residues. The CDR3 DNA reads as TGCAGTGCCACCCAGGGACAGGGACGGTTTCGTGAGCAGTTCTTC. Residues: CSATQGQGRFREQFF.

This clonotype was seen a few times. A much larger clone lies one base from this, so it may be a read error. V and J are TRBV7-2 and TRBJ2-1, with a possible D match to TRBD2 (6 bases). The V end was cut by 4 bases, the J end by 10 bases, with 20 bases between. The CDR3 contains 15 residues. Germline V gene lookup returns CDR1 SGHTA and CDR2 FQGNSA. CDR3 region: CASSSRTTTVGEQFF. The CDR3 DNA sequence: TGTGCCAGCAGCTCCCGGACTACCACAGTCGGGGAGCAGTTCTTC.

The sample holds many counts of this clonotype. The CDR3 DNA sequence: TGTGCCAGCAGTGCGGGGTTAAGACCTGAAGCTTTCTTT. Amino acid sequence: CASSAGLRPEAFF. The chain employs TRBV6-1 and TRBJ1-1; D is undetermined. From germline, CDR1 is MNHNS and CDR2 SASEGT. V was pared by 4 bases and J by 6 bases, with 12 bases between. This CDR3 is 13 amino acids long.

The rearrangement uses TRBV2 and TRBJ2-5; 8 bases map to TRBD1. CDR1 and CDR2 from the germline V gene are SNHLY and FYNNEI. With 8 bases clipped from V and 1 base from J, the junction kept 3 bases outside the gene matches. This CDR3 comprises 13 residues. The CDR3 spells CASGQGPQETQYF. CDR3 DNA: TGTGCCAGCGGACAGGGCCCCCAAGAGACCCAGTACTTC.

Comment on this clonotype: A much larger clone is a single base away; this may be a read error. The chain couples TRBV2 to TRBJ2-5; the D call may be TRBD1 or TRBD2 (6 bases each). The CDR3 runs to 11 residues. Per the germline V gene, CDR1 is SNHLY and CDR2 is FYNNEI. The CDR3 bases are TGTGCCGGCAGTCGGAGGGACAACCCCTACTTC. It is translated as CAGSRRDNPYF. Full variable domain (outside the CDR3, taken from reference TRBV2 and TRBJ2-5): EPEVTQTPSHQVTQMGQEVILRCVPISNHLYFYWYRQILGQKVEFLVSFYNNEISEKSEIFDDQFSVERPDGSNFTLKIRSTKLEDSAMYFCAGSRRDNPYFGPGTRLLVL.

This chain connects TRBV5-6 to TRBJ1-1, with D perhaps matching TRBD1 (5 bases). With 1 base removed from V and 5 bases from J, the gap between germline ends came to 18 bases. The CDR3 has 16 amino acids. Germline loops: CDR1 SGHDT, CDR2 YYEEEE. CDR3 residues: CASSLYPTATATEAFF. CDR3 nucleotide sequence: TGTGCCAGCAGCTTGTACCCAACAGCGACAGCAACTGAAGCTTTCTTT.

About this clonotype itself: One base away lies a much larger clone, so this may be a sequencing read error. V is TRBV18 and J is TRBJ2-7; 8 positions agree with TRBD2. The V and J ends lost 2 bases and 2 bases, in that order; junction bases with no gene match: 8. The CDR3 spans 16 residues. Germline V CDR1 and CDR2: KGHSH, LQKENI. CDR3 amino acids: CASSPNGLADPYEQYF. CDR3 DNA: TGTGCCAGCTCACCAAATGGACTAGCAGACCCCTACGAGCAGTACTTC.

This clonotype was seen at least ten times. The chain recombines TRBV4-1 with TRBJ1-1; tentative D call: TRBD1 (5 bases). V lost 0 bases and J lost 4, with 12 bases in between. From germline, CDR1 is MGHRA and CDR2 YSYEKL. This CDR3 contains 15 residues. The CDR3 region has the DNA TGCGCCAGCAGCCAAGACCCCAGGGAGGGCACTGAAGCTTTCTTT. It is translated as CASSQDPREGTEAFF.

This clonotype was counted at least ten times. The V gene is TRBV12-3 or TRBV12-4, the J gene TRBJ2-2; unclear D gene. The CDR3 loop spans 14 amino acids. Trimming removed 4 bases from V and 3 bases from J, with 9 bases in between. CDR3 residues: CASSYSTYTGELFF. The CDR3, as DNA: TGTGCCAGCAGTTACAGCACCTACACCGGGGAGCTGTTTTTT.

The genes are TRBV27 and TRBJ2-3; 8 bases agree with TRBD2. Germline assignment: CDR1 MNHEY and CDR2 SMNVEV (reference sequence). The CDR3 is 17 residues long. With V trimmed by 4 bases and J by 0 bases, 9 bases remained unmatched. CDR3 amino acids: CASSSRGGGTSTDTQYF. Written as DNA, the CDR3 is TGTGCCAGCAGTTCCCGGGGGGGTGGCACTAGCACAGATACGCAGTATTTT.

The chain couples TRBV5-1 to TRBJ2-1; TRBD2 matches 14 bases. Looked up from germline, CDR1 is SGHRS and CDR2 is YFSETQ. The J segment lost 7 bases and the V segment lost 4 bases, leaving 7 bases of the junction unmatched. The CDR3 loop spans 16 amino acids. Here the CDR3 DNA reads TGCGCCAGCAGCCCGGGACTAGCGGGAGTTGAGAATGAGCAGTTCTTC. This sequence encodes CASSPGLAGVENEQFF.

This chain links TRBV20-1 with TRBJ1-4; D gene unclear. Germline V gene sequence: CDR1 DFQATT, CDR2 SNEGSKA (reference sequence). The germline V and J ends were trimmed by 0 bases and 3 bases, with 11 bases remaining between them. This CDR3 comprises 15 residues. The CDR3 spells CSARDFKVPNEKLFF. CDR3 in DNA: TGCAGTGCTAGAGATTTTAAGGTTCCTAATGAAAAACTGTTTTTT.

This clonotype has a count of ten or more. The V call is TRBV20-1, the J call TRBJ1-4; D remains ambiguous. Per the germline V gene, CDR1 is DFQATT and CDR2 is SNEGSKA (reference sequence). The CDR3 loop spans 15 amino acids. V was cut by 6 bases and J by 2 bases, with 16 bases left in between. The CDR3 loop reads CSAAPPTGTNEKLFF. Written as DNA, the CDR3 is TGCAGTGCGGCCCCCCCGACGGGTACTAATGAAAAACTGTTTTTT.

This clonotype was seen just once. The V gene is TRBV5-1, the J gene TRBJ2-7; perhaps TRBD1 as D (5 bases). The CDR3 runs to 15 residues. V gave up 7 bases and J gave up 6 bases, with 23 bases separating them. Germline lookup yields CDR1 SGHRS and CDR2 YFSETQ. CDR3: CASSPLGRGLGEQYF. The DNA of the CDR3 is TGCGCCAGCTCCCCGTTGGGTAGGGGTCTCGGCGAGCAGTACTTC.

This clonotype was seen many times. The gene calls are TRBV20-1 and TRBJ2-1; tentatively, D is TRBD2 (6 bases). V was trimmed by 0 bases and J by 3 bases, leaving 15 bases between them. Per germline, CDR1 DFQATT and CDR2 SNEGSKA (reference sequence). The CDR3 spans 16 residues. The chain's CDR3 is CSARDVGSGLYNEQFF. In DNA, the CDR3 is TGCAGTGCTAGAGATGTTGGGAGCGGGCTCTACAATGAGCAGTTCTTC.

This clonotype was detected ten times or more. The genes are TRBV7-9 and TRBJ2-3; 7 nucleotides align to TRBD2. CDR3 length: 16 amino acids. The germline CDR1 and CDR2 sequences are SEHNR and FQNEAQ (reference sequence). V dropped 5 bases and J dropped 0; count of bases not matched to a gene: 8. CDR3 sequence reads: CASSVGTTSSTDTQYF. DNA for the CDR3: TGTGCCAGCAGCGTCGGGACTACCTCTAGCACAGATACGCAGTATTTT.

This clonotype was counted many times. The chain uses TRBV7-2 and TRBJ2-3; 7 bases fit TRBD1. Germline V gene lookup returns CDR1 SGHTA and CDR2 FQGNSA. V dropped 3 bases and J dropped 4; count of bases not matched to a gene: 7. The CDR3 extends over 15 amino acids. In DNA, the CDR3 is TGTGCCAGCAGCTTCTATCGACAGGGCTCAGATACGCAGTATTTT. It encodes CASSFYRQGSDTQYF.

At least ten counts were recorded for this clonotype. The chain uses TRBV27 and TRBJ1-5; no reliable D call. Trimming took off 5 bases at V and 2 bases at J, with 7 bases between the two ends. CDR1 is MNHEY and CDR2 is SMNVEV in the germline V gene (reference sequence). The CDR3 extends over 13 amino acids. The CDR3 nucleotides are TGTGCCAGCAGTCCCATGGGCAATCAGCCCCAGCATTTT. Its translation is CASSPMGNQPQHF.

This clonotype was counted only a few times. CDR3 sequence reads: CASSGQADTEAFF. In DNA, the CDR3 is TGTGCCAGTTCCGGGCAGGCGGACACTGAAGCTTTCTTT. The rearrangement uses TRBV7-3 and TRBJ1-1; D gene ambiguous. Germline assignment: CDR1 SGHTA and CDR2 FQGTGA. This CDR3 is built from 13 residues. V was cut by 9 bases and J by 3 bases, with 14 bases left in between.

The sample holds a few counts of this clonotype. The chain is built from TRBV19 and TRBJ2-1, with 10 bases aligning to TRBD1. Germline lookup yields CDR1 LNHDA and CDR2 SQIVND (reference sequence). The CDR3 length is 18 residues. The J segment lost 7 bases and the V segment lost 3 bases, leaving 15 bases of the junction unmatched. The DNA for the CDR3 is TGTGCCAGTAGTATTACGGGGGACAGGGGTTCGGTATTAAATGAGCAGTTCTTC. It codes for CASSITGDRGSVLNEQFF.